The next 20 T cell receptor beta chains were all read from a single sample in a study of blood T cell repertoires in COVID-19. Clones were sequenced by immunoSEQ multiplex PCR, and TCRdb holds only the in-frame ones, with some missing. The sample gives about 160,000 clones, approximately 80% of which show up once; under 3% is in the top ten. The sample taken for sequencing was peripheral blood. The receptors were gathered from an older woman with acute or convalescent COVID-19.

The rearrangement joins TRBV24-1 to TRBJ1-4, with TRBD1 identical over 9 bases. V lost 4 bases, J lost 5 bases, and 4 bases stayed unmatched. CDR3 length equals 15 residues. CDR1 is KGHDR, CDR2 SFDVKD, per germline. The CDR3 loop reads CATSDPDRGNEKLFF. The CDR3 coding sequence is TGTGCCACCAGTGACCCGGACAGGGGCAATGAAAAACTGTTTTTT.

The V call is TRBV5-1, the J call TRBJ2-3, with 10 bases fitting TRBD1. Trimming removed 4 bases from V and 2 bases from J; junction bases left unmatched: 7. CDR1 and CDR2 (germline): SGHRS, YFSETQ. The CDR3 consists of 16 residues. This CDR3 is CASSLGTGALTDTQYF. DNA of the CDR3: TGCGCCAGCAGCCTCGGGACAGGGGCGCTCACAGATACGCAGTATTTT.

The chain uses TRBV5-4 and TRBJ1-6; a possible D gene is TRBD1 (5 bases). CDR1 is SGHNT, CDR2 YYREEE, per germline (reference sequence). Trimming pared 6 bases from V and 6 bases from J, leaving 16 bases between. This CDR3 has 15 residues. CDR3 nucleotide sequence: TGTGCCAGCATCGAAAGACCAGGGATTAATTCACCCCTCCACTTT. Translated: CASIERPGINSPLHF.

The chain couples TRBV6-5 to TRBJ1-3; D gene unclear. V lost 6 bases and J lost 4, with 10 bases in between. CDR3 length: 13 residues. Germline values: CDR1 MNHEY, CDR2 SVGAGI. The CDR3 sequence is CASRPAGGNTIYF. For the CDR3, the DNA is TGTGCCAGCAGACCTGCGGGAGGAAACACCATATATTTT.

This clone occurred once. CDR3: CASSVAPAGTQETQYF. The CDR3 DNA reads TGTGCCAGCAGCGTAGCTCCAGCGGGGACCCAAGAGACCCAGTACTTC. The gene calls are TRBV9 and TRBJ2-5, with TRBD2 identical over 7 bases. This CDR3 has 16 residues. From germline, CDR1 is SGDLS and CDR2 YYNGEE. Trimming at V came to 0 bases and at J to 1 base, leaving 6 bases not matched to a gene.

The chain is built from TRBV29-1 and TRBJ2-7, with 7 positions matching TRBD2. CDR3 length: 14 residues. V trimming: 5 bases; J trimming: 7 bases; junction bases outside the gene matches: 14. In germline, CDR1 is SQVTM, CDR2 ANQGSEA. DNA for the CDR3: TGCAGCGTTCGTGGGGAGGGGCCATCGGGGGAGCAGTACTTC. This translates into CSVRGEGPSGEQYF.

J is TRBJ2-4 and V is TRBV6-5; 7 positions agree with TRBD1. Germline V gives CDR1 MNHEY, CDR2 SVGAGI. With V trimmed by 1 base and J by 6 bases, 6 bases remained unmatched. The CDR3 is 15 residues long. CDR3 bases: TGTGCCAGCAGTTACTTCCGACAGGGTACAAACATTCAGTACTTC. Amino acids: CASSYFRQGTNIQYF.

The V call is TRBV7-2, the J call TRBJ1-5, with 8 bases fitting TRBD1. The CDR3 runs 15 residues. Looked up from germline, CDR1 is SGHTA and CDR2 is FQGNSA. V lost 3 bases and J lost 3; bases outside the gene matches: 4. The CDR3 here is CASSFRGQNNQPQHF. The DNA for the CDR3 is TGTGCCAGCAGCTTCAGGGGGCAGAACAATCAGCCCCAGCATTTT.

The chain is built from TRBV7-9 and TRBJ1-2; D remains ambiguous. Germline V gene lookup returns CDR1 SEHNR and CDR2 FQNEAQ (reference sequence). CDR3 length: 15 residues. The V and J ends lost 1 base and 4 bases respectively, with 13 bases between them. In DNA, the CDR3 is TGTGCCAGCAGCTTAGGTTTCGGGTTTGGCTATGGCTACACCTTC. Protein product: CASSLGFGFGYGYTF.

The V and J genes are TRBV10-2 and TRBJ2-5; TRBD1 matches at 8 bases. CDR3 length: 13 residues. CDR1 and CDR2 (germline): WSHSY, SAAADI. The ends lost 6 bases at V and 3 bases at J; junction bases unmatched: 3. The CDR3 loop is CASSWTGKETQYF. The CDR3 bases are TGCGCCAGCAGCTGGACAGGGAAAGAGACCCAGTACTTC.

Only a few counts were recorded for this clone. This chain uses TRBV5-4 with TRBJ2-1; D call uncertain. With 4 bases removed from V and 3 bases from J, the gap between germline ends came to 14 bases. Germline V gene lookup returns CDR1 SGHNT and CDR2 YYREEE (reference sequence). This CDR3 contains 15 residues. The CDR3, as DNA: TGTGCCAGCAGCCTTGGCTCAGGATTCTACAATGAGCAGTTCTTC. Protein product: CASSLGSGFYNEQFF.

This chain joins TRBV6-6 and TRBJ1-3, with 9 positions matching TRBD1. Germline values: CDR1 MNHNY, CDR2 SVGAGI (reference sequence). Losses at the gene ends were 4 bases for V and 10 bases for J; bases not matched to a gene: 2. This CDR3 has 12 residues. Here the CDR3 reads CASSSGQGTIYF. DNA of the CDR3: TGTGCCAGCAGTTCGGGACAGGGAACCATATATTTT.

The rearrangement uses TRBV7-3 and TRBJ2-1; TRBD1 matches 9 bases. CDR1 and CDR2 from the germline V gene are SGHTA and FQGTGA. This CDR3 is built from 14 residues. The V gene end was trimmed by 5 bases and the J gene end by 7 bases; junction bases not matched to a gene: 6. CDR3 DNA sequence: TGTGCCAGCAGCCCGGGGACAGGGCGGAATGAGCAGTTCTTC. Protein product: CASSPGTGRNEQFF.

The V call is TRBV6-1, the J call TRBJ1-1; TRBD1 might be the D (5 bases). The CDR3 extends over 14 amino acids. Germline CDR1 MNHNS, CDR2 SASEGT. V lost 1 base and J 10 bases, leaving 16 bases between the germline ends. The CDR3 DNA follows: TGTGCCAGCAGTGAAGAGGAAGCGAGGACAACAGCTTTCTTT. Translation gives CASSEEEARTTAFF.

The gene calls are TRBV7-9 and TRBJ1-1; possible D gene TRBD1, 6 bases. Trimming took 1 base from V and 1 from J, leaving 13 bases between them. CDR1 and CDR2 (germline): SEHNR, FQNEAQ (reference sequence). This CDR3 is built from 16 residues. Here the CDR3 reads CASSLDPGTPNTEAFF. CDR3 coding DNA: TGTGCCAGCAGCTTAGACCCCGGGACACCGAACACTGAAGCTTTCTTT.

This clone was observed a single time. This sequence joins TRBV5-1 and TRBJ1-1; the D gene is possibly TRBD1 (6 bases). Germline-derived CDR1 and CDR2 are SGHRS and YFSETQ. The CDR3 loop spans 14 amino acids. V was cut by 2 bases and J by 0 bases, with 8 bases left in between. This CDR3 reads CASSFGQLNTEAFF. CDR3 DNA sequence: TGCGCCAGCAGCTTTGGACAGTTGAACACTGAAGCTTTCTTT.

This chain's CDR3 is CASSSRTDSYGYTF. The CDR3, as DNA: TGTGCCAGTAGTTCCCGGACAGATTCCTATGGCTACACCTTC. This chain joins TRBV19 and TRBJ1-2, with D perhaps matching TRBD1 (6 bases). CDR3 length: 14 amino acids. Trimming left V 5 bases short and J 4 bases short, with 14 bases between. Germline assignment: CDR1 LNHDA and CDR2 SQIVND (reference sequence).

The chain recombines TRBV28 with TRBJ1-5; possibly TRBD1 for D (6 bases). The CDR3 is 15 residues long. V lost 2 bases, J lost 7 bases, and 15 bases lay in between. CDR1 is MDHEN, CDR2 SYDVKM, per germline. The CDR3 sequence is CASSLRIGTRQPQHF. The CDR3 bases are TGTGCCAGCAGTTTACGGATCGGGACACGGCAGCCCCAGCATTTT.

The gene calls are TRBV9 and TRBJ1-2, with TRBD1 matching 8 bases. V gave up 0 bases and J gave up 2 bases; unmatched junction bases: 0. The germline gives CDR1 SGDLS, CDR2 YYNGEE. The CDR3 totals 14 residues. The DNA for the CDR3 is TGTGCCAGCAGCGTAGGACAGGGGAACTATGGCTACACCTTC. It yields the protein CASSVGQGNYGYTF.

This CDR3 reads CASSQIDTLNTEAFF. In DNA, the CDR3 is TGTGCCAGTAGTCAGATAGACACCTTGAACACTGAAGCTTTCTTT. V usage is TRBV19 and J usage is TRBJ1-1; D is ambiguous. Per germline, CDR1 LNHDA and CDR2 SQIVND (reference sequence). Trimming removed 5 bases at V and 0 bases at J, with 13 bases between. The CDR3 extends over 15 amino acids.